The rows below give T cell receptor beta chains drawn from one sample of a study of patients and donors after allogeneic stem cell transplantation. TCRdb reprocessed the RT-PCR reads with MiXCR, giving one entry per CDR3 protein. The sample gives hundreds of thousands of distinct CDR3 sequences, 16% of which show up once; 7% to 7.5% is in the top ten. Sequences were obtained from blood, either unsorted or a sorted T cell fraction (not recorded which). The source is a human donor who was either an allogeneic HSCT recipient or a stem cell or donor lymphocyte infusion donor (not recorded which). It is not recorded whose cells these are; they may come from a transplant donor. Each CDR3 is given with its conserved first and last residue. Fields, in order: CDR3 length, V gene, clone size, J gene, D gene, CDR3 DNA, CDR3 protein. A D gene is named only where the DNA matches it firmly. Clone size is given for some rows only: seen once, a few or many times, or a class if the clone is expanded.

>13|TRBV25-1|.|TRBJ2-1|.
TGTGCCAGCAGGGCGTACCTCAACAATGAGCAGTTCTTC
CASRAYLNNEQFF
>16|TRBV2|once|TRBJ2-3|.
TGTGCCAGCAGTGAAGCCCCTGGGGACATATCAGATACGCAGTATTTT
CASSEAPGDISDTQYF
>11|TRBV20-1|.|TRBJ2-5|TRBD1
TGCAGTGCTAGGGACAGGCTGACCCAGTACTTC
CSARDRLTQYF
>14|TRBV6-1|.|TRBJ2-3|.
TGTGCCAGCAGCCGCGGGGCTGGACCAGATACGCAGTATTTT
CASSRGAGPDTQYF
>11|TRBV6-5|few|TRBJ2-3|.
TGTGCCACAGGAACCACAGATACGCAGTATTTT
CATGTTDTQYF
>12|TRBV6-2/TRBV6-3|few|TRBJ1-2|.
TGTGCCAGCAGAGGTGGGGACTATGGCTACACCTTC
CASRGGDYGYTF
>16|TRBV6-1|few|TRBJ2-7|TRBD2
TGTGCCAGCAGAAACCGGGCCTTCCCGGGGGGGCTCGAGCAGTACTTC
CASRNRAFPGGLEQYF
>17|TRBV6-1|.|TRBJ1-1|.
TGTGCCAGCAGGCCGAACCGGGGACGGACAGCTAACACTGAAGCTTTCTTT
CASRPNRGRTANTEAFF
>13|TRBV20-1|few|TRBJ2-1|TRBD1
TGCAGTGCATCGGACAGGGGGCTATCTGAGCAGTTCTTC
CSASDRGLSEQFF
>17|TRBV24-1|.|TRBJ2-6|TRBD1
TGTGCCACCAGTGATCCCGGGACAGGGACTGGGGCCAACGTCCTGACTTTC
CATSDPGTGTGANVLTF
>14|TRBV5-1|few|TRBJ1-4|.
TGCGCCAGCAGCCGTGACAGCCATAATGAAAAACTGTTTTTT
CASSRDSHNEKLFF
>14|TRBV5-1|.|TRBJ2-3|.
TGCGCCAGCAGCTTAAGTCAGGTCACAGATACGCAGTATTTT
CASSLSQVTDTQYF
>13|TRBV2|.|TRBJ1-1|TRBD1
TGTGCCAGCAGTGAACAGGGGGCCCTTGAAGCTTTCTTT
CASSEQGALEAFF
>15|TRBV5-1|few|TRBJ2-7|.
TGCGCCAGCAGCTATCCTGGACAGCCCCCCTACGAGCAGTACTTC
CASSYPGQPPYEQYF
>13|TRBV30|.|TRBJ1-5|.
TGTGCCTGGAGAGGCAGCTTGAATCAGCCCCAGCATTTT
CAWRGSLNQPQHF
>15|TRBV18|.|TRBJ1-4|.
TGTGCCAGCTCACCACCCCAGGGATCTAATGAAAAACTGTTTTTT
CASSPPQGSNEKLFF
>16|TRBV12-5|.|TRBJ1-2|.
TGTGCTAGTGGGGCCGGACACAGCCTACCGGTATATGGCTACACCTTC
CASGAGHSLPVYGYTF
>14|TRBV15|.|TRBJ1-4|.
TGTGCCACCAGCAGGAGGTTAACTAATGAAAAACTGTTTTTT
CATSRRLTNEKLFF
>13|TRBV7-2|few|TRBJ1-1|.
TGTGCCAGCAGCACCACACCGGGCACTGAAGCTTTCTTT
CASSTTPGTEAFF
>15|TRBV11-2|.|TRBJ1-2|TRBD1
TGTGCCAGCAGAGGCTGGGACAGAGCTAACTATGGCTACACCTTC
CASRGWDRANYGYTF
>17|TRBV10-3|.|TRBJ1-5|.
TGTGCCATCAGTGAGACAGGTCCGGGCTATAGCAATCAGCCCCAGCATTTT
CAISETGPGYSNQPQHF
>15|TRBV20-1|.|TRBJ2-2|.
TGCAGTGCTAGAGGGGGCGGGGGCAGGACCGGGGAGCTGTTTTTT
CSARGGGGRTGELFF
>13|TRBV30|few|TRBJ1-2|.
TGTGCCTGGTCCCCGGGGGGTAAAAATGGCTACACCTTC
CAWSPGGKNGYTF
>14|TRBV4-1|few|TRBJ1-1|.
TGCGCCAGCAGCCAAGCTCAGGGTAACACTGAAGCTTTCTTT
CASSQAQGNTEAFF